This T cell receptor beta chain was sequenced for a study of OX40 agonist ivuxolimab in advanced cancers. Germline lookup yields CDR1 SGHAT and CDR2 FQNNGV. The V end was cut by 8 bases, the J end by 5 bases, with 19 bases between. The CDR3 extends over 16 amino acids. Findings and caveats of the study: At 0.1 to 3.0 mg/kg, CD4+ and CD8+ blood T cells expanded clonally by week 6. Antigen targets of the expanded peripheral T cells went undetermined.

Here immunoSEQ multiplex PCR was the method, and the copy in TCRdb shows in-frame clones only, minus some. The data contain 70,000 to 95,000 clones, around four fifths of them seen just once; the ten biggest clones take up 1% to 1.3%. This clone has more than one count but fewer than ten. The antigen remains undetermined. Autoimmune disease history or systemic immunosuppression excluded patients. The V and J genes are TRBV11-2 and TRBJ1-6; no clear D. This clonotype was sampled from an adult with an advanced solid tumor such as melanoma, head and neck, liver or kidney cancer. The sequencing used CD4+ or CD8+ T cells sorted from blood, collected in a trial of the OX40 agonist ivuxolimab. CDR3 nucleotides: TGTGCCAGCCAAAGAGACCAGGCCAGAGATAATTCACCCCTCCACTTT. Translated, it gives CASQRDQARDNSPLHF.